Listed here are 10 T cell receptor beta chains from one sample, sequenced in a study of blood T cell repertoires in COVID-19. Repertoires were generated with immunoSEQ multiplex PCR, while TCRdb's copy carries only in-frame clones and drops some. Here the sample spans approximately 260,000 clones, around 92% being singletons. Sequences were obtained from PBMCs or T cells enriched from blood (not recorded which). These receptors were collected from an older woman who had recovered from COVID-19.

This clone was seen only a few times. This chain connects TRBV9 to TRBJ2-2; 7 positions agree with TRBD2. Trimming removed 0 bases from V and 4 bases from J; junction bases left unmatched: 6. Germline V gene lookup returns CDR1 SGDLS and CDR2 YYNGEE. CDR3 size: 16 residues. The CDR3 here is CASSVARTSATGELFF. The CDR3 coding sequence is TGTGCCAGCAGCGTAGCCCGAACTAGCGCCACCGGGGAGCTGTTTTTT.

V gene TRBV3-1 (or the pseudogene TRBV3-2) combines with J gene TRBJ2-3; maybe TRBD2 (6 bases). Trimming took 0 bases from V and 6 from J, leaving 13 bases between them. The CDR3 is made up of 15 amino acids. CDR1 and CDR2 from the germline V gene are LGHDT and YNNKEL (reference sequence). Here the CDR3 DNA reads TGTGCCAGCAGCCAAGATGGAGTTAGCGGTGATACGCAGTATTTT. Translating gives CASSQDGVSGDTQYF.

The chain couples TRBV3-1 (or the pseudogene TRBV3-2) to TRBJ1-2, with D tentatively TRBD1 (6 bases). Germline V gene sequence: CDR1 LGHDT, CDR2 YNNKEL (reference sequence). V was pared by 1 base and J by 8 bases, with 17 bases between. The CDR3 runs to 15 residues. The CDR3 here is CASSQADRYGQGYTF. The CDR3 coding sequence is TGTGCCAGCAGCCAAGCCGACCGTTACGGACAGGGCTACACCTTC.

The J gene is TRBJ2-1, the V gene TRBV18, with D hard to call. Germline CDR1 and CDR2: KGHSH and LQKENI. This CDR3 is built from 13 residues. The V end lost 0 bases, the J end lost 6 bases, and 6 bases lay between the germline ends. The CDR3 loop reads CASSPPNFNEQFF. The CDR3 nucleotides read TGTGCCAGCTCACCACCGAACTTCAATGAGCAGTTCTTC.

The chain recombines TRBV7-9 with TRBJ2-1, with 7 bases fitting TRBD2. The CDR3 covers 16 residues. Germline V gene data show CDR1 as SEHNR and CDR2 as FQNEAQ (reference sequence). After removal of 2 bases from V and 2 bases from J, the junction contained 6 bases not matched to a gene. This chain's CDR3 is CASSLRASGTYNEQFF. CDR3 DNA: TGTGCCAGCAGCTTAAGGGCTAGCGGAACCTACAATGAGCAGTTCTTC.

The chain recombines TRBV11-3 with TRBJ1-3; possibly TRBD1 for D (6 bases). Germline V gene lookup returns CDR1 SGHNT and CDR2 YENEEA. The CDR3 extends over 12 amino acids. V was trimmed by 2 bases and J by 12 bases, leaving 11 bases between them. The CDR3 DNA sequence: TGTGCCAGCAGCTTAATTACGGGACACATATATTTT. Translating it yields CASSLITGHIYF.

This chain links TRBV3-1 (or the pseudogene TRBV3-2) with TRBJ2-7; possible D gene TRBD2, 5 bases. Trimming pared 6 bases from V and 5 bases from J, leaving 8 bases between. Germline-derived CDR1 and CDR2 are LGHDT and YNNKEL (reference sequence). CDR3 length: 11 amino acids. DNA of the CDR3: TGTGCCAGCAGTCGTAGCGACGAGCAGTACTTC. Protein product: CASSRSDEQYF.

Written as DNA, the CDR3 is TGCGCCAGCAGCCAAGTTCTACAGGACGCCTACGAGCAGTACTTC. Translating it yields CASSQVLQDAYEQYF. The rearrangement joins TRBV4-1 to TRBJ2-7, with a weak D call TRBD1 (5 bases). Between the trimmed V and J ends, which lost 1 base and 2 bases, there was a span of 12 bases. The CDR3 is made up of 15 amino acids. CDR1 and CDR2 (germline): MGHRA, YSYEKL.

This clone has just one count. The CDR3 coding sequence is TGCGCCAGCAGCCAGGGGGGGCCCGCAGATACGCAGTATTTT. It translates to CASSQGGPADTQYF. J is TRBJ2-3 and V is TRBV4-1; maybe TRBD2 (7 bases). CDR3 length: 14 amino acids. The V and J ends lost 3 bases and 4 bases respectively, with 11 bases between them. Germline CDR1 and CDR2: MGHRA and YSYEKL.

The chain carries TRBV3-1 (or the pseudogene TRBV3-2) and TRBJ1-1; D perhaps matches TRBD1 (6 bases). The germline gives CDR1 LGHDT, CDR2 YNNKEL (reference sequence). CDR3 size: 13 residues. Between the trimmed V and J ends, which lost 0 bases and 7 bases, there was a span of 9 bases. CDR3 amino acids: CASSQEDSLEAFF. CDR3 nucleotide sequence: TGTGCCAGCAGCCAAGAGGACAGCCTTGAAGCTTTCTTT.